Here is one TCR beta chain with its context. Its antigen remains unidentified. MiXCR, run by TCRdb on the 5' RACE reads, gives a single entry per CDR3 protein. Here the sample spans approximately 600,000 distinct CDR3 sequences, about 7.1% being singletons. These data belong to a study of identical twins. The CDR3 spans 16 residues. V dropped 4 bases and J dropped 1; count of bases not matched to a gene: 8. CDR1 and CDR2 (germline): MGHDK, SYGVNS. The study's findings and limits: Weaker excess twin sharing was observed in beta out-of-frame sequences. Abundant cord blood beta clonotypes carried fewer insertions; memory repertoires showed none.

This sample was also put to use in a study of yellow fever vaccine responses in identical twins.

The sequencing sample was made of PBMCs. This TCR came from a woman in her late teens or twenties in good health. The gene calls are TRBV25-1 and TRBJ2-5; 8 bases are a match to TRBD1. CDR3: CASSASVTGAQETQYF. In DNA form, the CDR3 reads TGTGCCAGCAGTGCCTCCGTGACAGGGGCCCAAGAGACCCAGTACTTC.